Detailed here is one T cell receptor (beta chain). Its antigen is undetermined. Lacking the conserved final phenylalanine or tryptophan, this CDR3 likely reflects a read error. The limits of the CDR3 on the DNA are not certain, so only TCRdb's listed CDR3 is given. This entry belongs to a study of CD8+CD57+ T cells in acquired aplastic anemia. The wider study: DNA per sorted CD4+ or CD8+ sample ranged about 0.2 to 30 ug, averaging roughly 3.2 ug. The study obtained 10 million to 12 million reads on average for CD4+ cells from healthy donors.

The template used for profiling TCR beta VDJ and CDR3 was genomic DNA. In TCRdb, the reads were re-called with MiXCR into one record per CDR3 protein. This sample has 200,000 to 250,000 distinct CDR3 sequences, with about a third found just once. Whole-study findings and limits: CD8+ Simpson's diversity did not differ significantly between patients and controls. Nearly 30 was the count of CD8+ CDR3 sequences that patients shared with controls.

The CDR3 region is 9 residues in length, termini included. Per germline, CDR1 KGHDR and CDR2 SFDVKD. The TCR sequence derives from a human donor in good health, serving as a control. V gene TRBV24-1 combines with J gene TRBJ2-1. Sequenced sample: sorted CD4+, CD8+, or CD8+CD57+ T cells (not recorded which) from PBMCs. The CDR3 here is CATSDRAGQ.